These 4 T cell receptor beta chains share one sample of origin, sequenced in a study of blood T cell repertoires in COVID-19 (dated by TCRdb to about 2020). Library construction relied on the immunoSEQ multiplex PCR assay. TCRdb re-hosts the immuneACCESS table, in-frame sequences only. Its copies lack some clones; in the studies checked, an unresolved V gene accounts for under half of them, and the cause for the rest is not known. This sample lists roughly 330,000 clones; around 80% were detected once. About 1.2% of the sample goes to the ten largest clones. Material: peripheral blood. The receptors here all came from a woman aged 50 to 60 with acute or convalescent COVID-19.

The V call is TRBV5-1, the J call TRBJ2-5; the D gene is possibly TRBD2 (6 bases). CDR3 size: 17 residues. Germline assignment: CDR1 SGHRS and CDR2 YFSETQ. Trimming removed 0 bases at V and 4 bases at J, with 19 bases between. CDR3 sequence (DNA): TGCGCCAGCAGCTTGGGGCTTGTCGGCGGGGTAGGAGAGACCCAGTACTTC. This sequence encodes CASSLGLVGGVGETQYF. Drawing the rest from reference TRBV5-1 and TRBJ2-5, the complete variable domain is KAGVTQTPRYLIKTRGQQVTLSCSPISGHRSVSWYQQTPGQGLQFLFEYFSETQRNKGNFPGRFSGRQFSNSRSEMNVSTLELGDSALYLCASSLGLVGGVGETQYFGPGTRLLVL.

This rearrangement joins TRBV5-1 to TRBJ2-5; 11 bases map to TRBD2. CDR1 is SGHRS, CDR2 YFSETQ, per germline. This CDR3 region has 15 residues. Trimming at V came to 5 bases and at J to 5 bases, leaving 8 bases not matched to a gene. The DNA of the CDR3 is TGCGCCAGCAGGATAACTAGCGGGAGATCGGAGACCCAGTACTTC. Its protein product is CASRITSGRSETQYF.

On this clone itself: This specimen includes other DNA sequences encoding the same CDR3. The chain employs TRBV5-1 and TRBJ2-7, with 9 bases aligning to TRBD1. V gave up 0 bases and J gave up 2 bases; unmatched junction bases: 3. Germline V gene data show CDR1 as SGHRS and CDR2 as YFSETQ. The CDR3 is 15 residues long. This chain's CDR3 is CASSLETGGPYEQYF. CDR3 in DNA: TGCGCCAGCAGCTTGGAGACAGGGGGACCCTACGAGCAGTACTTC.

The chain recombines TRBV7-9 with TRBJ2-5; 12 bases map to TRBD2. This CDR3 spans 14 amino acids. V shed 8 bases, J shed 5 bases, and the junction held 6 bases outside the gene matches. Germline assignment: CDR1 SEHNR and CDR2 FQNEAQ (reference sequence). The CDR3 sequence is CASGRLAGDETQYF. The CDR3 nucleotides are TGTGCCAGCGGCAGACTAGCGGGAGATGAGACCCAGTACTTC.